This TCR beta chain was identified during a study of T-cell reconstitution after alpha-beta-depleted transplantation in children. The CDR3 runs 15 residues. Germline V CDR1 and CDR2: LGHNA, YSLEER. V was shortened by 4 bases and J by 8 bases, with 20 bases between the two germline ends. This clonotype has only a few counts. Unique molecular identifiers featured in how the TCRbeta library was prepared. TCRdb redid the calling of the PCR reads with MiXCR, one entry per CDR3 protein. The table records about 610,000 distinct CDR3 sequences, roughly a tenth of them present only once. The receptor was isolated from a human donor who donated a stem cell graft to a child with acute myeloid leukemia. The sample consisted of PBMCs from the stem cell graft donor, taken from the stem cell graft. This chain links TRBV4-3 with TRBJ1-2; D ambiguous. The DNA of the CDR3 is TGCGCCAGCAGCCTCGACGTTAATAGGGATAACGGCTACACCTTC. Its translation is CASSLDVNRDNGYTF.